This record looks at one TCR beta chain sequence and its context. The source of the sample is a study of cytomegalovirus exposure and HLA in healthy donors. Germline assignment: CDR1 MNHNY and CDR2 SVGAGI (reference sequence). There are 14 residues in the CDR3. The J segment lost 4 bases and the V segment lost 8 bases, leaving 7 bases of the junction unmatched. PCR involved 60 Vbeta and 13 Jbeta primers. Profiling relied on immunoSEQ multiplex PCR, and the TCRdb table lists in-frame clones only, not all of them. Seen here are about 220,000 clones, 75% observed once, and the top ten hold 1.5% to 2%. The V and J genes are TRBV6-6 and TRBJ2-3, with 9 bases identical to TRBD2. This sequence originates from a young woman in good health and CMV-seronegative. The specimen was PBMCs. The CDR3: CASLLAGWADTQYF. The CDR3 bases are TGTGCCAGCCTTCTAGCGGGGTGGGCAGATACGCAGTATTTT.